These 31 T cell receptor beta chains originate from one sample sequenced in a study of T cell responses to AZD1222 COVID-19 vaccine (dated by TCRdb to the early 2020s). Reading the label with the study, this specimen's time point is: baseline before first vaccination. The library was obtained by the immunoSEQ multiplex PCR assay. The table was pulled from immuneACCESS by TCRdb, which kept in-frame rearrangements only. Such tables lose some clones; where checked, under half of the loss comes from unresolved V genes, and the rest has no known cause. This sample lists 150,000 or so clones; approximately 90% were detected once. In total, the top ten clones hold 1.9% of the sample. This specimen was peripheral blood, taken on day 0 of AZD1222 vaccination. The source is an adult in good health.

The chain is built from TRBV4-3 and TRBJ1-4, with TRBD1 matching 8 bases. Germline V gene lookup returns CDR1 LGHNA and CDR2 YSLEER. The V and J ends lost 0 bases and 10 bases, in that order; junction bases with no gene match: 10. CDR3 length equals 16 residues. This CDR3 reads CASSQDLGQGSGKLFF. The CDR3 DNA reads TGCGCCAGCAGCCAAGATCTAGGACAGGGCAGCGGAAAACTGTTTTTT.

On this clone: This same CDR3 is encoded by further DNA sequences in the sample. DNA of the CDR3: TGCAGCGTTGAACGACAGGGGAATGAAAAACTGTTTTTT. Amino acid sequence: CSVERQGNEKLFF. The chain uses TRBV29-1 and TRBJ1-4; TRBD1 matches 8 bases. CDR3 length: 13 residues. Germline lookup yields CDR1 SQVTM and CDR2 ANQGSEA. The V segment lost 2 bases and the J segment 5 bases; nucleotides outside the gene matches: 1.

The V gene is TRBV19, the J gene TRBJ2-5, with D possibly being TRBD1 or TRBD2 (5 bases each). The V end was cut by 6 bases, the J end by 1 base, with 18 bases between. Germline V lookup: CDR1 LNHDA, CDR2 SQIVND (reference sequence). The length of the CDR3 is 16 residues. CDR3 coding DNA: TGTGCCAGTAGCGGGGCCGCAGACCACTTCCAAGAGACCCAGTACTTC. Its translation: CASSGAADHFQETQYF.

V gene TRBV5-4 combines with J gene TRBJ1-1; D call uncertain. The CDR3 runs 14 residues. V was clipped by 0 bases and J by 5 bases, with 11 bases between them. Germline V gene data show CDR1 as SGHNT and CDR2 as YYREEE (reference sequence). As DNA, the CDR3 is TGTGCCAGCAGCTTGGAGTGGGGAGGGACTGAAGCTTTCTTT. Protein product: CASSLEWGGTEAFF.

The rearrangement joins TRBV25-1 to TRBJ1-1, with a tentative D call TRBD1 (5 bases). The CDR3 contains 12 residues. Germline V lookup: CDR1 MGHDK, CDR2 SYGVNS. V lost 4 bases and J lost 5, with 8 bases in between. DNA of the CDR3: TGTGCCAGCAGTGGCGGGGGAACTGAAGCTTTCTTT. This gives the protein CASSGGGTEAFF.

The chain has TRBV7-8 and TRBJ1-4, with no clear D. The CDR3 consists of 15 residues. V was pared by 5 bases and J by 4 bases, with 14 bases between. CDR1 and CDR2 (germline): SGHVS, FQNEAQ. Here the CDR3 reads CASSLKRTFNEKLFF. DNA for the CDR3: TGTGCCAGCAGCCTCAAACGGACCTTTAATGAAAAACTGTTTTTT. Filled out from reference TRBV7-8 and TRBJ1-4, the complete variable domain reads GAGVSQSPRYKVAKRGQDVALRCDPISGHVSLFWYQQALGQGPEFLTYFQNEAQLDKSGLPSDRFFAERPEGSVSTLKIQRTQQEDSAVYLCASSLKRTFNEKLFFGSGTQLSVL.

This chain links TRBV5-1 with TRBJ2-3; 13 bases agree with TRBD2. The germline CDR1 and CDR2 sequences are SGHRS and YFSETQ. This CDR3 spans 16 amino acids. Trimming cost V 3 bases and J 2 bases; bases outside gene matches: 3. Here the CDR3 reads CASSSGLAGVTDTQYF. DNA for the CDR3: TGCGCCAGCAGCTCAGGACTAGCGGGGGTCACAGATACGCAGTATTTT.

The rearrangement uses TRBV7-8 and TRBJ2-1, with no clear D. V was cut by 2 bases and J by 0 bases, with 20 bases left in between. This CDR3 spans 19 amino acids. Germline V gene data show CDR1 as SGHVS and CDR2 as FQNEAQ. CDR3 in amino acids: CASSLLRIGGKSSYNEQFF. Here the CDR3 DNA reads TGTGCCAGCAGCTTACTTAGGATCGGCGGTAAGAGCTCCTACAATGAGCAGTTCTTC.

V is TRBV12-3 or TRBV12-4 and J is TRBJ1-6, with D possibly being TRBD1 (5 bases). The length of the CDR3 is 11 residues. With 8 bases removed from V and 7 bases from J, the gap between germline ends came to 6 bases. Written as DNA, the CDR3 is TGTGCCAGCGCAGGGAATTCACCCCTCCACTTT. It is translated as CASAGNSPLHF.

V and J are TRBV11-3 and TRBJ1-2; no definite D call. V was shortened by 9 bases and J by 2 bases, with 4 bases between the two germline ends. CDR1 is SGHNT, CDR2 YENEEA, per germline. This CDR3 region has 10 residues. The CDR3 DNA reads TGTGCCAGTCCAAACTATGGCTACACCTTC. Protein sequence: CASPNYGYTF.

The chain is built from TRBV10-3 and TRBJ2-1; D ambiguous. V shed 3 bases and J shed 7 bases, with 7 bases lying between them. The CDR3 runs to 12 residues. The germline CDR1 and CDR2 sequences are ENHRY and SYGVKD. The CDR3 DNA sequence: TGTGCCATCAGTGACAGTGAGAATGAGCAGTTCTTC. It is translated as CAISDSENEQFF.

This chain uses TRBV5-4 with TRBJ2-2; maybe TRBD2 (6 bases). Between the trimmed V and J ends, which lost 4 bases and 8 bases, there was a span of 12 bases. The CDR3 extends over 13 amino acids. Germline CDR1 and CDR2: SGHNT and YYREEE (reference sequence). The CDR3 spells CASSPGVRGELFF. Here the CDR3 DNA reads TGTGCCAGCAGCCCGGGGGTGCGAGGGGAGCTGTTTTTT.

The chain carries TRBV7-9 and TRBJ1-5, with 8 bases fitting TRBD1. Germline V CDR1 and CDR2: SEHNR, FQNEAQ (reference sequence). CDR3 length equals 15 residues. The V segment lost 4 bases and the J segment 5 bases; nucleotides outside the gene matches: 7. CDR3 sequence reads: CASSSWTGLDQPQHF. In DNA form, the CDR3 reads TGTGCCAGCAGCTCATGGACAGGGTTGGATCAGCCCCAGCATTTT.

The DNA of the CDR3 is TGCGCCAGCAGGACGGCTGAGGGAGGTGATAATTCACCCCTCCACTTT. It encodes CASRTAEGGDNSPLHF. The chain uses TRBV5-1 and TRBJ1-6, with unresolved D. CDR1 and CDR2 (germline): SGHRS, YFSETQ. The CDR3 extends over 16 amino acids. V was pared by 5 bases and J by 5 bases, with 17 bases between.

This chain uses TRBV6-5 with TRBJ2-3; unclear D gene. Trimming cost V 5 bases and J 7 bases, with 7 bases left between them. The CDR3 contains 11 residues. The V gene's germline CDR1 is MNHEY and CDR2 SVGAGI. The CDR3 loop is CASSTSNTQYF. CDR3 sequence (DNA): TGTGCCAGCAGTACCTCAAATACGCAGTATTTT.

The genes are TRBV28 and TRBJ1-4; 11 bases are shared with TRBD1. Germline V gene lookup returns CDR1 MDHEN and CDR2 SYDVKM. Germline trimming cut 6 bases from V and 7 bases from J; bases unmatched to any gene: 7. This CDR3 is built from 15 residues. CDR3 sequence: CASSWPGQGGEKLFF. CDR3 nucleotides: TGTGCCAGCAGCTGGCCGGGACAGGGGGGTGAAAAACTGTTTTTT.

The chain carries TRBV7-9 and TRBJ1-5; a possible D gene is TRBD1 (5 bases). This CDR3 comprises 16 residues. Looked up from germline, CDR1 is SEHNR and CDR2 is FQNEAQ (reference sequence). V was shortened by 1 base and J by 1 base, with 11 bases between the two germline ends. CDR3 amino acids: CASSLVGGRSNQPQHF. The CDR3 nucleotides read TGTGCCAGCAGCTTAGTGGGGGGAAGGAGCAATCAGCCCCAGCATTTT.

This rearrangement joins TRBV7-2 to TRBJ2-2, with 9 nucleotides matching TRBD1. Germline CDR1 SGHTA, CDR2 FQGNSA. V gave up 2 bases and J gave up 6 bases; unmatched junction bases: 1. The length of the CDR3 is 14 residues. CDR3 residues: CASSLYRGPGELFF. In DNA form, the CDR3 reads TGTGCCAGCAGCTTATACAGGGGGCCCGGGGAGCTGTTTTTT.

The CDR3 reads CSVKYQGWYEQYF. In DNA, the CDR3 is TGCAGCGTTAAATATCAGGGATGGTACGAGCAGTACTTC. V is TRBV29-1 and J is TRBJ2-7; possibly TRBD1 for D (5 bases). The germline V gene has CDR1 SQVTM and CDR2 ANQGSEA. V dropped 5 bases and J dropped 4 bases, with 15 bases sitting between them. The CDR3 covers 13 residues.

The rearrangement uses TRBV10-3 and TRBJ1-2; no definite D call. Trimming cost V 0 bases and J 7 bases, with 9 bases left between them. This CDR3 spans 13 amino acids. Germline-derived CDR1 and CDR2 are ENHRY and SYGVKD. The CDR3 DNA sequence: TGTGCCATCAGTGAGTCGAAATTAGTTGGCTACACCTTC. Protein product: CAISESKLVGYTF.

This clone was counted once. The J gene is TRBJ2-1, the V gene TRBV28, with 12 positions matching TRBD1. The CDR3 sequence is 17 residues long. With 5 bases clipped from V and 8 bases from J, the junction kept 13 bases outside the gene matches. Germline loops: CDR1 MDHEN, CDR2 SYDVKM. The CDR3 loop reads CASSQLEGTGGMYEQFF. The CDR3, as DNA: TGTGCCAGCAGTCAACTGGAGGGGACAGGGGGCATGTATGAGCAGTTCTTC.

CDR3 amino acids: CASSSGWGEPDTQYF. The CDR3 DNA is TGTGCCAGCAGCTCTGGTTGGGGTGAACCGGATACGCAGTATTTT. The genes are TRBV11-3 and TRBJ2-3; no definite D call. The CDR3 sequence is 15 residues long. Looked up from germline, CDR1 is SGHNT and CDR2 is YENEEA. The ends were cut back, 4 bases at V and 6 bases at J, with 17 bases in the middle.

This clone showed up just once. The chain links TRBV18 to TRBJ2-5, with TRBD1 matching over 9 bases. The CDR3 runs to 17 residues. Germline V gene lookup returns CDR1 KGHSH and CDR2 LQKENI. With V trimmed by 6 bases and J by 1 base, 12 bases remained unmatched. The CDR3 sequence: CASSSLYDRGSQETQYF. The CDR3 DNA reads as TGTGCCAGCTCCTCCCTTTATGACAGGGGGTCCCAAGAGACCCAGTACTTC.

The chain is built from TRBV7-2 and TRBJ1-1, with D maybe TRBD1 (5 bases). Germline V lookup: CDR1 SGHTA, CDR2 FQGNSA. V lost 1 base and J 4 bases, leaving 16 bases between the germline ends. The CDR3 is 16 residues long. The CDR3, as DNA: TGTGCCAGCAGCTTAGGGTCCAGGGAAGGGATCACTGAAGCTTTCTTT. Encoded protein: CASSLGSREGITEAFF. The entire variable domain, with the rest obtained from reference TRBV7-2 and TRBJ1-1, is as follows: GAGVSQSPSNKVTEKGKDVELRCDPISGHTALYWYRQSLGQGLEFLIYFQGNSAPDKSGLPSDRFSAERTGGSVSTLTIQRTQQEDSAVYLCASSLGSREGITEAFFGQGTRLTVV.

The chain carries TRBV27 and TRBJ2-7; D remains ambiguous. CDR1 is MNHEY, CDR2 SMNVEV, per germline (reference sequence). The CDR3 loop spans 11 amino acids. The ends were cut back, 4 bases at V and 4 bases at J, with 5 bases in the middle. The CDR3 bases are TGTGCCAGCAGTTCGGATTACGAGCAGTACTTC. This gives the protein CASSSDYEQYF.

This chain links TRBV5-1 with TRBJ1-4; 7 nucleotides match TRBD1. J was trimmed by 6 bases and V by 5 bases; bases with no gene match: 16. The CDR3 has 17 amino acids. Germline V CDR1 and CDR2: SGHRS, YFSETQ. The CDR3 bases are TGCGCCAGCAGGCCCGAAGGGGGCGGCCAAATACATGAAAAACTGTTTTTT. This sequence encodes CASRPEGGGQIHEKLFF.

The CDR3 coding sequence is TGCGCCAGCAGCCAAGTTTGGGTGCAGGGAGATACGCAGTATTTT. It specifies CASSQVWVQGDTQYF. The chain couples TRBV4-3 to TRBJ2-3; a weak D match, TRBD1 (5 bases). Germline V gene lookup returns CDR1 LGHNA and CDR2 YSLEER. The CDR3 length is 15 residues. V dropped 1 base and J dropped 5 bases, with 13 bases sitting between them.

The J gene is TRBJ1-1, the V gene TRBV2; no clear D gene. The CDR3 has 12 residues. V dropped 5 bases and J dropped 3 bases, with 7 bases sitting between them. From germline, CDR1 is SNHLY and CDR2 FYNNEI. The CDR3 coding sequence is TGTGCCAGCAGTCCCGGTTACACTGAAGCTTTCTTT. Protein product: CASSPGYTEAFF.

The CDR3 nucleotides are TGTGCCAGCAGTAAGGGGGGGTTGCGGGATTCACCCCTCCACTTT. This codes for CASSKGGLRDSPLHF. The V call is TRBV28, the J call TRBJ1-6; TRBD1 is a possible D gene (6 bases). CDR3 length: 15 residues. Germline CDR1 reads MDHEN; CDR2 reads SYDVKM. Trimming took off 5 bases at V and 8 bases at J, with 16 bases between the two ends.

The chain employs TRBV19 and TRBJ1-1; maybe TRBD1 (6 bases). The CDR3 contains 11 residues. CDR1 is LNHDA, CDR2 SQIVND, per germline (reference sequence). Trimming cost V 10 bases and J 6 bases, with 12 bases left between them. The CDR3 DNA is TGTGCCACATGGGCAGGGGCTGAAGCTTTCTTT. It translates to CATWAGAEAFF.

The rearrangement joins TRBV15 to TRBJ1-5; 8 bases are a match to TRBD1. Looked up from germline, CDR1 is LNHNV and CDR2 is YYDKDF (reference sequence). V gave up 0 bases and J gave up 6 bases; unmatched junction bases: 13. CDR3 length: 18 residues. The CDR3 is CATSRDNPRQGRSQPQHF. DNA of the CDR3: TGTGCCACCAGCAGAGACAACCCTAGACAGGGGAGGTCTCAGCCCCAGCATTTT.